These T cell receptor beta chains were read from a single sample in a study of blood T cell repertoires in COVID-19. Generated by immunoSEQ multiplex PCR, the TCRdb table keeps only in-frame clones and is missing some. This sample has some 240,000 clones; around 90% occur once, and the top ten carry roughly a tenth. Sequenced input: peripheral blood. These receptor sequences come from a woman in her seventies with COVID-19, enrolled during active disease. CDR3s include the opening cysteine and the closing phenylalanine or tryptophan. D genes are given only for firm matches. Some rows mark clone size as missing; the rest say once, few, many or name a class of expanded clone.

v_gene: TRBV7-2
d_gene: TRBD1
j_gene: TRBJ1-1
abundance: .
CDR3nt: TGTGCCAGCAGCCCATTTTTTTCGGACAGGGGCGCTGAAGCTTTCTTT
CDR3aa: CASSPFFSDRGAEAFF

v_gene: TRBV6-6
d_gene: TRBD1
j_gene: TRBJ2-1
abundance: .
CDR3nt: TGTGCCAGCAGTGGACAGGGGGAAAATGAGCAGTTCTTC
CDR3aa: CASSGQGENEQFF

v_gene: TRBV28
d_gene: .
j_gene: TRBJ2-7
abundance: once
CDR3nt: TGTGCCAGCAGTTTACGGGGAAACGTGTACGAGCAGTACTTC
CDR3aa: CASSLRGNVYEQYF

v_gene: TRBV5-4
d_gene: TRBD1
j_gene: TRBJ2-3
abundance: .
CDR3nt: TGTGCCAGCAGCGCGGACAGGGCTCGCACAGATACGCAGTATTTT
CDR3aa: CASSADRARTDTQYF

v_gene: TRBV7-3
d_gene: .
j_gene: TRBJ1-2
abundance: .
CDR3nt: TGTGCCAGCAGCTTGGGAGGAGGGGATGGCTACACCTTC
CDR3aa: CASSLGGGDGYTF

v_gene: TRBV7-3
d_gene: TRBD1
j_gene: TRBJ2-2
abundance: .
CDR3nt: TGTGCCAGCTCCGGGACAGGGGTGTCCGGGGAGCTGTTTTTT
CDR3aa: CASSGTGVSGELFF

v_gene: TRBV30
d_gene: .
j_gene: TRBJ2-2
abundance: .
CDR3nt: TGTGCCTGGAAGGAGGCGGGTTTTCCCGGGGAGCTGTTTTTT
CDR3aa: CAWKEAGFPGELFF

v_gene: TRBV7-3
d_gene: TRBD1
j_gene: TRBJ1-1
abundance: .
CDR3nt: TGTGCCAGCAGCTCGAGACAGGGGGAAGCTTTCTTT
CDR3aa: CASSSRQGEAFF

v_gene: TRBV27
d_gene: .
j_gene: TRBJ2-1
abundance: .
CDR3nt: TGTGCCAGCAGTGGGTTGGCAGCCAGGGACAATGAGCAGTTCTTC
CDR3aa: CASSGLAARDNEQFF

v_gene: TRBV19
d_gene: TRBD1
j_gene: TRBJ1-5
abundance: few
CDR3nt: TGTGCCTCTGCCTTTCAGGGGGCTCAGCCCCAGCATTTT
CDR3aa: CASAFQGAQPQHF

v_gene: TRBV12-3/TRBV12-4
d_gene: .
j_gene: TRBJ1-2
abundance: .
CDR3nt: TGTGCCAGCAGGACTACTGGTGGCTACACCTTC
CDR3aa: CASRTTGGYTF

v_gene: TRBV21-1
d_gene: .
j_gene: TRBJ2-1
abundance: .
CDR3nt: TGTGCCAGCAGCCTTGGAGCCGGGAGCCCCGGGTATGAGCAGTTCTTC
CDR3aa: CASSLGAGSPGYEQFF

v_gene: TRBV29-1
d_gene: TRBD2
j_gene: TRBJ2-7
abundance: .
CDR3nt: TGCAGCGTGAGGACTAGCGGGATCTACGAGCAGTACTTC
CDR3aa: CSVRTSGIYEQYF

v_gene: TRBV7-3
d_gene: TRBD1
j_gene: TRBJ1-1
abundance: .
CDR3nt: TGTGCCAGCAGCTTCTCCGGGACAGCGAACACTGAAGCTTTCTTT
CDR3aa: CASSFSGTANTEAFF

v_gene: TRBV27
d_gene: .
j_gene: TRBJ1-6
abundance: once
CDR3nt: TGTGCCAGCAGTTTACCAGGGCGGAGTTCACCCCTCCACTTT
CDR3aa: CASSLPGRSSPLHF

v_gene: TRBV19
d_gene: .
j_gene: TRBJ2-1
abundance: .
CDR3nt: TGTGCCAGTAGTAATCTAGACTACAATGAGCAGTTCTTC
CDR3aa: CASSNLDYNEQFF

v_gene: TRBV5-1
d_gene: .
j_gene: TRBJ2-1
abundance: few
CDR3nt: TGCGCCAGCAGCTTGGCCGGTGGGAGGTCCTACAATGAGCAGTTCTTC
CDR3aa: CASSLAGGRSYNEQFF

v_gene: TRBV6-5
d_gene: TRBD1
j_gene: TRBJ1-6
abundance: few
CDR3nt: TGTGCCAGCACTAGGACAGGGGGTTCACCCCTCCACTTT
CDR3aa: CASTRTGGSPLHF

v_gene: TRBV5-4
d_gene: TRBD1
j_gene: TRBJ1-4
abundance: few
CDR3nt: TGTGCCAGCAGCGTTTCAGGGGGCCATAATGAAAAACTGTTTTTT
CDR3aa: CASSVSGGHNEKLFF

v_gene: TRBV2
d_gene: .
j_gene: TRBJ1-1
abundance: .
CDR3nt: TGTGCCAGCAGTGTCGGTCAGGGGAACACTGAAGCTTTCTTT
CDR3aa: CASSVGQGNTEAFF

v_gene: TRBV7-8
d_gene: TRBD1
j_gene: TRBJ1-5
abundance: .
CDR3nt: TGTGCCAGCAGCTTAGTGGGACAGGGAATCAGCAATCAGCCCCAGCATTTT
CDR3aa: CASSLVGQGISNQPQHF

v_gene: TRBV20-1
d_gene: .
j_gene: TRBJ2-3
abundance: .
CDR3nt: TGCAGTGCTAGTACCTTTGGGGCAGAGCTTAGCACAGATACGCAGTATTTT
CDR3aa: CSASTFGAELSTDTQYF

v_gene: TRBV6-1
d_gene: .
j_gene: TRBJ1-3
abundance: .
CDR3nt: TGTGCCAGCAGTGCACACAGGAGATCATCGGGAAACACCATATATTTT
CDR3aa: CASSAHRRSSGNTIYF

v_gene: TRBV27
d_gene: TRBD1
j_gene: TRBJ2-7
abundance: .
CDR3nt: TGTGCCAGCAGTCCACGGACAGGCGGCGGGTCCTACGAGCAGTACTTC
CDR3aa: CASSPRTGGGSYEQYF

v_gene: TRBV4-2
d_gene: TRBD1
j_gene: TRBJ1-1
abundance: .
CDR3nt: TGTGCCAGCAGCCAGAGGGACAGGGAGGGTCAAGCTTTCTTT
CDR3aa: CASSQRDREGQAFF

v_gene: TRBV19
d_gene: .
j_gene: TRBJ2-7
abundance: .
CDR3nt: TGTGCCAGTAGTATTAACAGGGTCTACGAGCAGTACTTC
CDR3aa: CASSINRVYEQYF

v_gene: TRBV30
d_gene: .
j_gene: TRBJ1-1
abundance: .
CDR3nt: TGTGCCTTGTACCCCCCTGGGAGCGCTGAAGCTTTCTTT
CDR3aa: CALYPPGSAEAFF